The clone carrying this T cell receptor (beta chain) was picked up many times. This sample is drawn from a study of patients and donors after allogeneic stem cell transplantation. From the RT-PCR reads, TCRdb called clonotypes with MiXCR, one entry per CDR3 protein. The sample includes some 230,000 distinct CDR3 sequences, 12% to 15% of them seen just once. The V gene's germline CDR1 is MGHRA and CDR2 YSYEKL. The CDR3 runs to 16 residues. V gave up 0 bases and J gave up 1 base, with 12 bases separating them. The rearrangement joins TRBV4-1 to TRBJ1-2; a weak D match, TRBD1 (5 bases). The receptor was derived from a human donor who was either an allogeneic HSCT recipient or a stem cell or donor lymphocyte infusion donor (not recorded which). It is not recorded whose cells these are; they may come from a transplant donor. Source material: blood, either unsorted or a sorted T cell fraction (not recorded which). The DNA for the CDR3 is TGCGCCAGCAGCCAAGATAGCCAGGGCGGTAACTATGGCTACACCTTC. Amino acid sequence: CASSQDSQGGNYGYTF.